The 27 T cell receptor beta chains below come from one sample, sequenced in a study of glioma-infiltrating T cells after dendritic cell vaccination. The repertoire was sequenced with immunoSEQ multiplex PCR; TCRdb's copy has only in-frame clones and lacks some. Of 65,000 or so clones in the sample, approximately 86% were seen once. The time point denotes: after dendritic cell vaccination, including at tumor progression/relapse. The source material was blood, sampled after dendritic cell vaccination. Receptor source: a human donor with glioblastoma.

Comments on this clone: The junction does not match germline at one end; this may be a read error. The same CDR3 can be traced to other DNA sequences in this sample. The V gene is TRBV27, the J gene TRBJ1-6, with unresolved D. Per the germline V gene, CDR1 is MNHEY and CDR2 is SMNVEV (reference sequence). CDR3 length: 17 residues. CDR3 amino acids: CASSLFGSGSYNSPLHF. For the CDR3, the DNA is TGTGCCAGCAGTTTATTTGGCTCAGGCTCCTATAATTCCCCCCTCCACTTT.

The rearrangement uses TRBV7-9 and TRBJ2-1, with a weak D call TRBD2 (6 bases). This CDR3 contains 18 residues. V was clipped by 5 bases and J by 3 bases, with 23 bases between them. Germline V CDR1 and CDR2: SEHNR, FQNEAQ (reference sequence). CDR3 sequence (DNA): TGTGCCAGCAGCCGGGGCGGCGGGGTCCCACCTCACTACAATGAGCAGTTCTTC. Its protein is CASSRGGGVPPHYNEQFF. Filled out from reference TRBV7-9 and TRBJ2-1, the complete variable domain reads DTGVSQNPRHKITKRGQNVTFRCDPISEHNRLYWYRQTLGQGPEFLTYFQNEAQLEKSRLLSDRFSAERPKGSFSTLEIQRTEQGDSAMYLCASSRGGGVPPHYNEQFFGPGTRLTVL.

The rearrangement joins TRBV5-1 to TRBJ2-1, with TRBD2 matching over 15 bases. The J segment lost 4 bases and the V segment lost 2 bases, leaving 7 bases of the junction unmatched. CDR3 length: 18 residues. Germline V gene data show CDR1 as SGHRS and CDR2 as YFSETQ. The CDR3 sequence: CASSFGTSGRNDYNEQFF. The CDR3 nucleotides are TGCGCCAGCAGCTTCGGGACTAGCGGGAGGAATGATTACAATGAGCAGTTCTTC. Looking up the rest from reference TRBV5-1 and TRBJ2-1 gives the full variable domain: KAGVTQTPRYLIKTRGQQVTLSCSPISGHRSVSWYQQTPGQGLQFLFEYFSETQRNKGNFPGRFSGRQFSNSRSEMNVSTLELGDSALYLCASSFGTSGRNDYNEQFFGPGTRLTVL.

The chain employs TRBV9 and TRBJ2-7; TRBD2 aligns across 10 bases. V shed 0 bases, J shed 6 bases, and the junction held 9 bases outside the gene matches. The V gene's germline CDR1 is SGDLS and CDR2 YYNGEE. The CDR3 length is 16 residues. CDR3: CASSVGAASGSSEQYF. CDR3 DNA: TGTGCCAGCAGCGTAGGGGCGGCTAGCGGGAGTAGCGAGCAGTACTTC.

The chain joins TRBV25-1 to TRBJ1-5; D unclear. Trimming left V 8 bases short and J 2 bases short, with 7 bases between. The CDR3 runs to 12 residues. The germline V gene encodes CDR1 MGHDK and CDR2 SYGVNS. This CDR3 is CASQVGNQPQHF. The CDR3 region has the DNA TGTGCCAGCCAGGTCGGCAATCAGCCCCAGCATTTT.

V and J are TRBV6-1 and TRBJ2-7; D not certain. Per the germline V gene, CDR1 is MNHNS and CDR2 is SASEGT. CDR3 size: 13 residues. V dropped 4 bases and J dropped 3 bases, with 10 bases sitting between them. CDR3 protein: CASSAQISYEQYF. In DNA form, the CDR3 reads TGTGCCAGCAGTGCACAAATCAGCTACGAGCAGTACTTC.

This chain connects TRBV6-6 to TRBJ1-5; a possible D gene is TRBD1 (6 bases). V gave up 4 bases and J gave up 0 bases, with 13 bases separating them. This CDR3 spans 16 amino acids. The germline V gene has CDR1 MNHNY and CDR2 SVGAGI (reference sequence). This CDR3 is CASSSRQVTSNQPQHF. The DNA of the CDR3 is TGTGCCAGCAGTTCACGACAGGTCACTAGCAATCAGCCCCAGCATTTT.

The V call is TRBV19, the J call TRBJ2-7; D is possibly TRBD1 (6 bases). This CDR3 is built from 14 residues. CDR1 is LNHDA, CDR2 SQIVND, per germline (reference sequence). Trimming shortened V by 5 bases and J by 4 bases, and 15 bases separated the two germline ends. CDR3 sequence (DNA): TGTGCCAGTAGTGGCCAGGGACAACAGTACGAGCAGTACTTC. Translated, it gives CASSGQGQQYEQYF. The whole variable domain, filled in from reference TRBV19 and TRBJ2-7, reads DGGITQSPKYLFRKEGQNVTLSCEQNLNHDAMYWYRQDPGQGLRLIYYSQIVNDFQKGDIAEGYSVSREKKESFPLTVTSAQKNPTAFYLCASSGQGQQYEQYFGPGTRLTVT.

The chain joins TRBV5-8 to TRBJ2-7; D ambiguous. The length of the CDR3 is 13 residues. Germline V gene data show CDR1 as SGHTS and CDR2 as YDEGEE. Trimming shortened V by 3 bases and J by 0 bases, and 7 bases separated the two germline ends. CDR3 loop: CASSSPGSYEQYF. CDR3 coding DNA: TGTGCCAGCAGCTCGCCCGGCTCCTACGAGCAGTACTTC.

This clone turned up a few times. The chain couples TRBV15 to TRBJ1-5; no firm D call. Trimming took off 2 bases at V and 0 bases at J, with 5 bases between the two ends. Germline loops: CDR1 LNHNV, CDR2 YYDKDF (reference sequence). The CDR3 has 14 amino acids. The CDR3 spells CATSRRPSNQPQHF. Here the CDR3 DNA reads TGTGCCACCAGCAGACGTCCTAGCAATCAGCCCCAGCATTTT.

The gene calls are TRBV10-3 and TRBJ1-1; D unresolved. V gave up 6 bases and J gave up 1 base, with 12 bases separating them. The CDR3 loop spans 14 amino acids. Germline V CDR1 and CDR2: ENHRY, SYGVKD. As DNA, the CDR3 is TGTGCCATCAGGGACTTTACGACGAACACTGAAGCTTTCTTT. This encodes CAIRDFTTNTEAFF.

The rearrangement uses TRBV7-2 and TRBJ2-7; TRBD2 matches 10 bases. Germline V gene data show CDR1 as SGHTA and CDR2 as FQGNSA. The CDR3 spans 16 residues. V gave up 1 base and J gave up 3 bases; unmatched junction bases: 6. CDR3 sequence (DNA): TGTGCCAGCAGCTTAGGGACTAGCGGAAAATACTACGAGCAGTACTTC. It codes for CASSLGTSGKYYEQYF.

The chain couples TRBV5-6 to TRBJ1-5, with 7 bases matching TRBD1. Germline CDR1 reads SGHDT; CDR2 reads YYEEEE. This CDR3 is built from 16 residues. V was pared by 1 base and J by 9 bases, with 13 bases of the junction left unmatched. CDR3 in amino acids: CASSLMDSRGFGPQHF. CDR3 sequence (DNA): TGTGCCAGCAGCTTGATGGATTCCAGGGGGTTCGGGCCCCAGCATTTT.

The J gene is TRBJ2-7, the V gene TRBV9; 11 bases match TRBD2. This CDR3 spans 17 amino acids. Germline-derived CDR1 and CDR2 are SGDLS and YYNGEE. The V segment lost 4 bases and the J segment 5 bases; nucleotides outside the gene matches: 14. CDR3 sequence (DNA): TGTGCCAGCAGCCCCCGACTCCGGACTAGCGGGCCCGACGAGCAGTACTTC. Amino acids: CASSPRLRTSGPDEQYF. The whole variable domain, remainder taken from reference TRBV9 and TRBJ2-7, is DSGVTQTPKHLITATGQRVTLRCSPRSGDLSVYWYQQSLDQGLQFLIQYYNGEERAKGNILERFSAQQFPDLHSELNLSSLELGDSALYFCASSPRLRTSGPDEQYFGPGTRLTVT.

This chain uses TRBV5-1 with TRBJ2-3; the D gene is possibly TRBD2 (5 bases). Germline V lookup: CDR1 SGHRS, CDR2 YFSETQ. The CDR3 extends over 17 amino acids. Trimming cost V 0 bases and J 0 bases, with 14 bases left between them. CDR3 amino acids: CASSLDGGLKSTDTQYF. In DNA form, the CDR3 reads TGCGCCAGCAGCTTGGATGGCGGGCTGAAGAGCACAGATACGCAGTATTTT.

The CDR3 sequence is CASSSKAGTGELFF. The CDR3 coding sequence is TGTGCCAGCAGCTCCAAGGCCGGGACCGGGGAGCTGTTTTTT. The chain couples TRBV7-2 to TRBJ2-2, with no clear D. V shed 4 bases and J shed 5 bases, with 11 bases lying between them. The CDR3 contains 14 residues. Germline CDR1 SGHTA, CDR2 FQGNSA.

The gene calls are TRBV29-1 and TRBJ2-6; 7 nucleotides line up with TRBD1. This CDR3 comprises 16 residues. Germline CDR1 and CDR2: SQVTM and ANQGSEA. V was clipped by 4 bases and J by 3 bases; unmatched bases: 9. CDR3 protein: CSVVTGAYGGANVLTF. Written as DNA, the CDR3 is TGCAGCGTTGTTACAGGGGCCTACGGTGGGGCCAACGTCCTGACTTTC.

The chain has TRBV7-8 and TRBJ2-7, with D perhaps matching TRBD1 (7 bases). V dropped 3 bases and J dropped 5 bases, with 23 bases sitting between them. Germline lookup yields CDR1 SGHVS and CDR2 FQNEAQ. This CDR3 is built from 17 residues. CDR3 amino acids: CASSLRDRGLVGDEQYF. The DNA of the CDR3 is TGTGCCAGCAGCTTGCGGGACAGAGGGCTTGTGGGCGACGAGCAGTACTTC.

This clone occurred a few times. The chain recombines TRBV4-3 with TRBJ1-2, with 7 bases matching TRBD1. CDR3 length: 17 amino acids. CDR1 is LGHNA, CDR2 YSLEER, per germline. V was clipped by 4 bases and J by 0 bases; unmatched bases: 11. The DNA for the CDR3 is TGCGCCAGCAGCCGAGGACAGGCTAGTGCCGCTAACTATGGCTACACCTTC. Encoded protein: CASSRGQASAANYGYTF.

This clone was counted only a few times. The CDR3 DNA is TGTGCCAGCAGCGGCAGGGGTAACGAGCAGTACTTC. It specifies CASSGRGNEQYF. The chain employs TRBV7-6 and TRBJ2-7; a weak D match, TRBD1 (6 bases). The V gene lost 5 bases and the J gene lost 5 bases, with 10 bases spanning the gap. CDR1 is SGHVS and CDR2 is FNYEAQ in the germline V gene. This CDR3 spans 12 amino acids.

This chain links TRBV6-1 with TRBJ1-1; 9 bases fit TRBD1. Trimming at V came to 7 bases and at J to 11 bases, leaving 5 bases not matched to a gene. The length of the CDR3 is 11 residues. Germline lookup yields CDR1 MNHNS and CDR2 SASEGT. The CDR3: CASTTTGGAFF. For the CDR3, the DNA is TGTGCCAGCACCACGACAGGGGGGGCTTTCTTT.

CDR3 sequence reads: CASSETAEAFF. The CDR3 DNA reads TGCGCCAGCAGTGAGACAGCTGAAGCTTTCTTT. V is TRBV10-2 and J is TRBJ1-1; D is ambiguous. The ends were cut back, 2 bases at V and 6 bases at J, with 4 bases in the middle. The CDR3 contains 11 residues. Germline CDR1 reads WSHSY; CDR2 reads SAAADI.

V and J are TRBV2 and TRBJ1-5; possibly TRBD1 for D (5 bases). V was trimmed by 11 bases and J by 0 bases, leaving 14 bases between them. The CDR3 consists of 14 residues. Germline V gene lookup returns CDR1 SNHLY and CDR2 FYNNEI. The CDR3 DNA is TGTGCCGGCAATCCAGGGTATAGCAATCAGCCCCAGCATTTT. It yields the protein CAGNPGYSNQPQHF. Filled out from reference TRBV2 and TRBJ1-5, the complete variable domain reads EPEVTQTPSHQVTQMGQEVILRCVPISNHLYFYWYRQILGQKVEFLVSFYNNEISEKSEIFDDQFSVERPDGSNFTLKIRSTKLEDSAMYFCAGNPGYSNQPQHFGDGTRLSIL.

A remark on this clone: Since the CDR3 does not end with the conserved phenylalanine or tryptophan, this likely comes from a read error. The chain combines TRBV5-1 with TRBJ1-1; D may be TRBD1 (6 bases). Trimming cost V 0 bases and J 4 bases, with 16 bases left between them. The CDR3 length is 16 residues. In germline, CDR1 is SGHRS, CDR2 YFSETQ. CDR3 protein: CASSLVSGGRGTEAFL. The CDR3 coding sequence is TGCGCCAGCAGCTTGGTTTCGGGCGGCAGGGGCACTGAAGCTTTCCTT.

This chain joins TRBV2 and TRBJ2-7; TRBD1 agrees at 10 bases. The CDR3 spans 15 residues. V lost 1 base and J lost 4; bases outside the gene matches: 4. Germline loops: CDR1 SNHLY, CDR2 FYNNEI. CDR3 sequence: CASSEGQGAYYEQYF. The CDR3 nucleotides read TGTGCCAGCAGTGAAGGACAGGGGGCCTATTACGAGCAGTACTTC.

The gene calls are TRBV7-3 and TRBJ2-6; 9 bases fit TRBD1. The CDR3 is 20 amino acids. The junction had 16 bases not matched to a gene; V was cut back by 4 bases and J by 3 bases. Germline V gene sequence: CDR1 SGHTA, CDR2 FQGTGA. CDR3 in amino acids: CASSSSPLLRTGDGANVLTF. The CDR3 DNA is TGTGCCAGCAGCTCAAGTCCCCTTCTGAGGACAGGGGATGGGGCCAACGTCCTGACTTTC.

The V gene is TRBV6-5, the J gene TRBJ2-3; weak D call: TRBD1 (6 bases). V lost 4 bases to trimming and J lost 2 bases, with 10 bases between them. CDR1 and CDR2 from the germline V gene are MNHEY and SVGAGI. This CDR3 has 14 residues. For the CDR3, the DNA is TGTGCCAGCAGTTTGAACAGGGCCACAGATACGCAGTATTTT. It specifies CASSLNRATDTQYF.